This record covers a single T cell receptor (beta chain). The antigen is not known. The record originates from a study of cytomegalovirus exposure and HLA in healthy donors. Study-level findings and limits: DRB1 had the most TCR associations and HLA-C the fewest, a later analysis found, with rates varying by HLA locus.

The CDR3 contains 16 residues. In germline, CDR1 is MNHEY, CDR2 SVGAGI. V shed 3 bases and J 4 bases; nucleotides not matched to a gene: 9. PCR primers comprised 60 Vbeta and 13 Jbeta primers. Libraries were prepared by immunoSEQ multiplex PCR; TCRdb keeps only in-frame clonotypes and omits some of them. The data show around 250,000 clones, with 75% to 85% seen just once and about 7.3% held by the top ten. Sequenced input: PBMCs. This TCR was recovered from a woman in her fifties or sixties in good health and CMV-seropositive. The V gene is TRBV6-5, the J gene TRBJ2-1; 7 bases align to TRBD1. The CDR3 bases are TGTGCCAGCAGTTATGCCCCGGGACAGCGATACAATGAGCAGTTCTTC. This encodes CASSYAPGQRYNEQFF.